This T cell receptor beta chain emerged from a study of T cells in Graves' hyperthyroidism and ophthalmopathy. This clonotype has just a few counts. Researchers took RNA transcripts and amplified the TCR beta CDR3 regions from them. With the HTBI primer set, the TCR CDR3 went through a first round of RT-PCR. One entry per CDR3 protein results from TCRdb running MiXCR on the multiplex PCR reads. Found here are about 560,000 distinct CDR3 sequences, 14% of them singletons; the top ten hold approximately 15%. The CDR3 is 13 residues long. The germline gives CDR1 MNHNS, CDR2 SASEGT. The germline V and J ends were trimmed by 5 bases and 3 bases, with 8 bases remaining between them.

Specimen: blood. The rearrangement uses TRBV6-1 and TRBJ1-5; D may be TRBD1 (5 bases). The sequence was collected from a woman in her thirties or forties with Graves' hyperthyroidism. CDR3 coding DNA: TGTGCCAGCAGTTGGACAAACAATCAGCCCCAGCATTTT. Its protein is CASSWTNNQPQHF.